This TCR beta chain was observed in a study of blood T cell repertoires in COVID-19. Patients in Seattle were enrolled during active infection, then followed longitudinally. Germline CDR1 is SGHVS and CDR2 is FNYEAQ. CDR3 length equals 14 residues. Trimming took 0 bases from V and 8 from J; bases not matched to a gene: 3. Clones were read by immunoSEQ multiplex PCR, and TCRdb kept only the in-frame ones, dropping some. Seen here are roughly 380,000 clones, 89% observed once, and the top ten hold 1.5% to 1.7%. The rearrangement uses TRBV7-6 and TRBJ1-2; TRBD1 matches at 10 bases. Material: peripheral blood. The sequence derives from a woman in her 40s with COVID-19, enrolled during active disease. The CDR3 sequence is CASSLAGTGVGYTF. The CDR3 nucleotides read TGTGCCAGCAGCTTAGCTGGGACAGGGGTGGGCTACACCTTC.